Shown below are 22 T cell receptor beta chains from a single sample sequenced in a study of T cells in tuberculosis. Specified time point: new active TB diagnosis, blood taken before or within 7 days of starting treatment. This table comes from immunoSEQ multiplex PCR, and its TCRdb copy is limited to in-frame clones, with some not included. Of under 50,000 clones detected, 94% appear once; the ten largest clones hold around 4.7%. This material consisted of PBMCs, taken at tuberculosis diagnosis. These receptor sequences come from an adult with tuberculosis.

This clone was seen once. V usage is TRBV7-2 and J usage is TRBJ2-7, with D possibly being TRBD2 (6 bases). This CDR3 is built from 14 residues. V lost 3 bases, J lost 4 bases, and 13 bases lay in between. The germline CDR1 and CDR2 sequences are SGHTA and FQGNSA. The CDR3 nucleotides are TGTGCCAGCAGCTTCCGGGCGGGGTTGTACGAGCAGTACTTC. It codes for CASSFRAGLYEQYF.

The CDR3 here is CSAQRETQYF. DNA of the CDR3: TGCAGTGCTCAGCGGGAGACCCAGTACTTC. V usage is TRBV20-1 and J usage is TRBJ2-5; tentatively, D is TRBD2 (5 bases). Trimming pared 5 bases from V and 5 bases from J, leaving 6 bases between. Germline V gene data show CDR1 as DFQATT and CDR2 as SNEGSKA (reference sequence). CDR3 length: 10 amino acids.

This clone was counted once. The chain employs TRBV19 and TRBJ1-5, with a tentative D call TRBD1 (5 bases). V lost 4 bases and J 9 bases, leaving 19 bases between the germline ends. Germline V gives CDR1 LNHDA, CDR2 SQIVND (reference sequence). The CDR3 spans 15 residues. CDR3 sequence (DNA): TGTGCCAGTAGTAGAAACGACAGAGGAACTTGGCCCCAGCATTTT. It specifies CASSRNDRGTWPQHF.

This chain's CDR3 is CASSIDTFTYEQYF. The CDR3 nucleotides are TGTGCCAGTAGTATAGATACATTTACCTACGAGCAGTACTTC. V and J are TRBV19 and TRBJ2-7; no clear D gene. The CDR3 loop spans 14 amino acids. The V end lost 0 bases, the J end lost 2 bases, and 8 bases lay between the germline ends. Germline CDR1 and CDR2: LNHDA and SQIVND (reference sequence). The whole variable domain, filled in from reference TRBV19 and TRBJ2-7, reads DGGITQSPKYLFRKEGQNVTLSCEQNLNHDAMYWYRQDPGQGLRLIYYSQIVNDFQKGDIAEGYSVSREKKESFPLTVTSAQKNPTAFYLCASSIDTFTYEQYFGPGTRLTVT.

The genes are TRBV30 and TRBJ1-2, with D possibly matching TRBD1 (6 bases). CDR3 length: 12 amino acids. The germline CDR1 and CDR2 sequences are GTSNPN and SVGIG (reference sequence). V lost 1 base, J lost 6 bases, and 9 bases lay in between. DNA of the CDR3: TGTGCCTGGAGTGGAGGGGGAGATGGCTACACCTTC. Its translation is CAWSGGGDGYTF.

The V gene is TRBV27, the J gene TRBJ1-5; a possible D gene is TRBD1 (5 bases). Germline values: CDR1 MNHEY, CDR2 SMNVEV (reference sequence). The V gene lost 0 bases and the J gene lost 1 base, with 10 bases spanning the gap. CDR3 size: 16 residues. CDR3 region: CASSLSAWTSNQPQHF. The CDR3, as DNA: TGTGCCAGCAGTTTATCGGCATGGACAAGCAATCAGCCCCAGCATTTT.

The V and J genes are TRBV19 and TRBJ2-5; TRBD1 agrees at 7 bases. CDR1 and CDR2 (germline): LNHDA, SQIVND (reference sequence). CDR3 length: 18 residues. The V and J ends lost 3 bases and 2 bases, in that order; junction bases with no gene match: 15. The CDR3 bases are TGTGCCAGTAGTATTGGATCAGGGGGTGTTGGCCGACAAGAGACCCAGTACTTC. As protein: CASSIGSGGVGRQETQYF.

V gene TRBV6-5 combines with J gene TRBJ2-7, with D possibly matching TRBD1 (6 bases). The CDR3 loop spans 14 amino acids. Germline assignment: CDR1 MNHEY and CDR2 SVGAGI. Trimming cost V 0 bases and J 3 bases, with 9 bases left between them. In nucleotides, the CDR3 is TGTGCCAGCAGTTACTCGGGGGCCCACTACGAGCAGTACTTC. It is translated as CASSYSGAHYEQYF.

V and J are TRBV19 and TRBJ2-3, with 7 positions matching TRBD2. Germline CDR1 reads LNHDA; CDR2 reads SQIVND (reference sequence). Trimming at V came to 3 bases and at J to 0 bases, leaving 3 bases not matched to a gene. The length of the CDR3 is 15 residues. The CDR3 protein is CASSIRGDSTDTQYF. The DNA of the CDR3 is TGTGCCAGTAGTATTCGGGGGGATAGCACAGATACGCAGTATTTT.

The V call is TRBV14, the J call TRBJ1-6, with D possibly being TRBD1 (6 bases). The V and J ends lost 1 base and 10 bases respectively, with 11 bases between them. CDR1 is SGHDN, CDR2 FVKESK, per germline. The length of the CDR3 is 14 residues. The CDR3, as DNA: TGTGCCAGCAGCCAAGGGCAGGGGCGATCACCCCTCCACTTT. Residues: CASSQGQGRSPLHF.

The chain carries TRBV2 and TRBJ2-7; 8 bases line up with TRBD1. The germline V gene has CDR1 SNHLY and CDR2 FYNNEI. The CDR3 extends over 14 amino acids. Trimming removed 2 bases from V and 3 bases from J; junction bases left unmatched: 3. As DNA, the CDR3 is TGTGCCAGCAGTGAAAGGACAGGGTACTACGAGCAGTACTTC. This encodes CASSERTGYYEQYF.

J is TRBJ2-1 and V is TRBV28; TRBD1 agrees at 7 bases. CDR1 is MDHEN, CDR2 SYDVKM, per germline. The CDR3 length is 11 residues. Germline trimming cut 10 bases from V and 9 bases from J; bases unmatched to any gene: 6. This CDR3 reads CATNRGREQFF. CDR3 sequence (DNA): TGTGCCACCAACAGGGGCCGTGAGCAGTTCTTC.

The genes are TRBV14 and TRBJ1-2; D is perhaps TRBD1 (6 bases). The CDR3 has 15 residues. Trimming took 2 bases from V and 5 from J, leaving 15 bases between them. Germline V CDR1 and CDR2: SGHDN, FVKESK. Here the CDR3 reads CASSQLQGIGYGYTF. Here the CDR3 DNA reads TGTGCCAGCAGCCAATTACAGGGTATTGGGTATGGCTACACCTTC.

The chain employs TRBV6-5 and TRBJ1-5; a weak D match, TRBD1 (6 bases). Between the trimmed V and J ends, which lost 6 bases and 6 bases, there was a span of 12 bases. Germline CDR1 reads MNHEY; CDR2 reads SVGAGI. The CDR3 sequence is 13 residues long. The CDR3 protein is CASRHREGQPQHF. CDR3 coding DNA: TGTGCCAGCAGACACAGGGAAGGTCAGCCCCAGCATTTT.

V gene TRBV6-1 combines with J gene TRBJ2-7; D perhaps matches TRBD1 (6 bases). The CDR3 consists of 17 residues. Germline V gene lookup returns CDR1 MNHNS and CDR2 SASEGT. V gave up 2 bases and J gave up 0 bases, with 17 bases separating them. CDR3 region: CASSESPRQAGSYEQYF. In nucleotides, the CDR3 is TGTGCCAGCAGTGAAAGTCCGAGACAGGCGGGCTCCTACGAGCAGTACTTC.

This chain links TRBV30 with TRBJ2-2; D is possibly TRBD1 (5 bases). Germline V CDR1 and CDR2: GTSNPN, SVGIG (reference sequence). Trimming removed 5 bases from V and 5 bases from J, with 6 bases in between. This CDR3 has 11 residues. CDR3 protein: CAWQGTGELFF. The CDR3 DNA reads as TGTGCCTGGCAGGGTACCGGGGAGCTGTTTTTT. Full variable domain (outside the CDR3, taken from reference TRBV30 and TRBJ2-2): SQTIHQWPATLVQPVGSPLSLECTVEGTSNPNLYWYRQAAGRGLQLLFYSVGIGQISSEVPQNLSASRPQDRQFILSSKKLLLSDSGFYLCAWQGTGELFFGEGSRLTVL.

This chain joins TRBV7-3 and TRBJ2-3; 10 bases align to TRBD2. Looked up from germline, CDR1 is SGHTA and CDR2 is FQGTGA. The CDR3 consists of 15 residues. Unmatched junction bases numbered 6, after V lost 5 bases and J lost 4 bases. CDR3 residues: CASSQSGGAADTQYF. The CDR3 DNA is TGTGCCAGCAGCCAGAGCGGGGGGGCGGCAGATACGCAGTATTTT.

V is TRBV4-1 and J is TRBJ2-7, with D maybe TRBD2 (5 bases). Trimming shortened V by 3 bases and J by 5 bases, and 23 bases separated the two germline ends. CDR1 is MGHRA and CDR2 is YSYEKL in the germline V gene. CDR3 length: 17 residues. CDR3 residues: CASSQSGSPGSSHEQYF. The CDR3 coding sequence is TGCGCCAGCAGCCAGTCGGGGAGCCCGGGCAGTAGCCACGAGCAGTACTTC.

The chain recombines TRBV6-5 with TRBJ2-3; D remains unclear. Germline lookup yields CDR1 MNHEY and CDR2 SVGAGI. Trimming took 3 bases from V and 2 from J, leaving 9 bases between them. This CDR3 comprises 14 residues. The CDR3 region is CASSYSPYTDTQYF. The CDR3 coding sequence is TGTGCCAGCAGTTATAGTCCATACACAGATACGCAGTATTTT.

This chain links TRBV7-9 with TRBJ1-1; the D is unclear. V was cut by 1 base and J by 4 bases, with 10 bases left in between. This CDR3 spans 14 amino acids. Germline V gene data show CDR1 as SEHNR and CDR2 as FQNEAQ (reference sequence). CDR3 bases: TGTGCCAGCAGCTTAGAGACGGAGGGCACTGAAGCTTTCTTT. This sequence encodes CASSLETEGTEAFF. Full variable domain (rest looked up from reference TRBV7-9 and TRBJ1-1): DTGVSQNPRHKITKRGQNVTFRCDPISEHNRLYWYRQTLGQGPEFLTYFQNEAQLEKSRLLSDRFSAERPKGSFSTLEIQRTEQGDSAMYLCASSLETEGTEAFFGQGTRLTVV.

The chain is built from TRBV2 and TRBJ2-7, with TRBD1 matching 8 bases. The CDR3 is 14 residues long. Losses at the gene ends were 5 bases for V and 3 bases for J; bases not matched to a gene: 6. CDR1 and CDR2 (germline): SNHLY, FYNNEI. As DNA, the CDR3 is TGTGCCAGCAGTCGGACAGGGTTGAGCTACGAGCAGTACTTC. Its protein is CASSRTGLSYEQYF.

A single count supports this clone. CDR3 residues: CASSSSFQGATYEQYF. CDR3 DNA sequence: TGTGCCAGCAGTTCCTCCTTCCAGGGGGCTACCTACGAGCAGTACTTC. The rearrangement links TRBV28 to TRBJ2-7, with TRBD1 matching 8 bases. Looked up from germline, CDR1 is MDHEN and CDR2 is SYDVKM. V was pared by 4 bases and J by 2 bases, with 10 bases of the junction left unmatched. This CDR3 contains 16 residues. The complete variable domain, with remaining parts taken from reference TRBV28 and TRBJ2-7, reads DVKVTQSSRYLVKRTGEKVFLECVQDMDHENMFWYRQDPGLGLRLIYFSYDVKMKEKGDIPEGYSVSREKKERFSLILESASTNQTSMYLCASSSSFQGATYEQYFGPGTRLTVT.